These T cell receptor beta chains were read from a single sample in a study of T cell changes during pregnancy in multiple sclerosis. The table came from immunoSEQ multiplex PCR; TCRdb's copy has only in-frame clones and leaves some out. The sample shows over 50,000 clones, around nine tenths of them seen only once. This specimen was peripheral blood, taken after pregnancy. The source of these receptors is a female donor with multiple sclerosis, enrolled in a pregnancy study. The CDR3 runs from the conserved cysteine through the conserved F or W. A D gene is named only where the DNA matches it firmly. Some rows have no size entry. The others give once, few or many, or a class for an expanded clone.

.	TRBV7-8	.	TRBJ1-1	CASSSTGRGTEAFF	TGTGCCAGCAGCTCCACAGGGAGGGGGACTGAAGCTTTCTTT
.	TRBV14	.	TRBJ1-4	CASSPTVPRGYNEKLFF	TGTGCCAGCAGTCCCACTGTTCCCAGGGGCTATAATGAAAAACTGTTTTTT
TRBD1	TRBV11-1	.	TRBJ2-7	CASSFWTGEAYEQYF	TGTGCCAGCAGCTTCTGGACAGGGGAGGCCTACGAGCAGTACTTC
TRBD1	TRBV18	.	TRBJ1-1	CASSRDSEGAEAFF	TGTGCCAGCTCACGGGACAGCGAAGGCGCTGAAGCTTTCTTT
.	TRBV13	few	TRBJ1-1	CASSLARDWNTEAFF	TGTGCCAGCAGCTTAGCGAGGGATTGGAACACTGAAGCTTTCTTT
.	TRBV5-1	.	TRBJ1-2	CASSLRGNYGYTF	TGCGCCAGCAGCTTAAGAGGGAACTATGGCTACACCTTC
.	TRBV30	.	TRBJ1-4	CAWSFRVGEKLFF	TGTGCCTGGAGTTTCAGGGTCGGTGAAAAACTGTTTTTT
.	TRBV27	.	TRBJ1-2	CASRTPGMVDGYTF	TGTGCCAGCAGGACCCCAGGGATGGTGGATGGCTACACCTTC
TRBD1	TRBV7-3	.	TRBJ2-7	CASSSPGGTGFDEQYF	TGTGCCAGCAGCTCTCCCGGGGGGACAGGGTTCGACGAGCAGTACTTC
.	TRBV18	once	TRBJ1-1	CASSPGRMIGNTEAFF	TGTGCCAGCTCACCCGGGAGAATGATAGGAAACACTGAAGCTTTCTTT
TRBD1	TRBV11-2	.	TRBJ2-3	CASSPNQGQGGDTQYF	TGTGCCAGCAGCCCCAACCAAGGACAGGGGGGAGATACGCAGTATTTT
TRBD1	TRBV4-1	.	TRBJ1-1	CASSLRQGRTEAFF	TGCGCCAGCAGCCTCCGACAGGGTAGGACTGAAGCTTTCTTT
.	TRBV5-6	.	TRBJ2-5	CASSLSETQYF	TGTGCCAGCAGCTTGAGCGAGACCCAGTACTTC
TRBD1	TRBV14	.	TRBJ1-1	CASPPRGRVNTEAFF	TGTGCCAGCCCCCCCAGGGGGCGCGTGAACACTGAAGCTTTCTTT
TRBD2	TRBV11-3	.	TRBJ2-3	CASSLGRGGNFYTQYF	TGTGCCAGCAGCTTGGGGCGGGGGGGCAATTTTTATACGCAGTATTTT
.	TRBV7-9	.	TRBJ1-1	CASSPSRGTEAFF	TGTGCCAGCAGCCCTTCCCGGGGCACTGAAGCTTTCTTT
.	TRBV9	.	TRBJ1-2	CASSVVTGDDGYTF	TGTGCCAGCAGCGTAGTAACAGGTGATGATGGCTACACCTTC
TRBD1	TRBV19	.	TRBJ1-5	CASSVQGDGQPQHF	TGTGCCAGTAGTGTACAGGGGGATGGTCAGCCCCAGCATTTT
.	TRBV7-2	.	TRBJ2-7	CASSSDSTYEQYF	TGTGCCAGCAGCTCGGACAGCACCTACGAGCAGTACTTC
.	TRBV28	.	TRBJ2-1	CASSLAAEQFF	TGTGCCAGCAGTCTAGCAGCAGAGCAGTTCTTC
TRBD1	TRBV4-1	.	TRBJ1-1	CASRRQGVNTEAFF	TGCGCCAGCCGGAGACAGGGGGTGAACACTGAAGCTTTCTTT
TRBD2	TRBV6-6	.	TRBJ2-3	CASTRAGGLADTQYF	TGTGCCAGCACCAGAGCGGGGGGGCTGGCAGATACGCAGTATTTT